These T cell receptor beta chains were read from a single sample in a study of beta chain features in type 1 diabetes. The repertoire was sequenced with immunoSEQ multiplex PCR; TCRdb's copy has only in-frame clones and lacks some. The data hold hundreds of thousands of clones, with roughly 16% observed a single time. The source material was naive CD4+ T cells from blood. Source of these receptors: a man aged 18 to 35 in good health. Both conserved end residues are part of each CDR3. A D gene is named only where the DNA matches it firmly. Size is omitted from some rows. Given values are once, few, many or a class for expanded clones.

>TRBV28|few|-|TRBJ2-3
CASSLTQGAGGTDTQYF
TGTGCCAGCAGTTTAACCCAGGGTGCTGGGGGCACAGATACGCAGTATTTT
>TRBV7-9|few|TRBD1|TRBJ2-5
CASSRTGTQETQYF
TGTGCCAGCAGCCGGACAGGGACCCAAGAGACCCAGTACTTC
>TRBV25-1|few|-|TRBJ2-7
CASSEGGNYEQYF
TGTGCCAGCAGTGAAGGAGGCAACTACGAGCAGTACTTC
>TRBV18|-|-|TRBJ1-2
CASSPNQGNYGYTF
TGTGCCAGCTCACCCAACCAGGGGAACTATGGCTACACCTTC
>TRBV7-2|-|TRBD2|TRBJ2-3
CASSFTSGGAGSPQYF
TGTGCCAGCAGCTTCACTAGCGGGGGGGCAGGAAGCCCGCAGTATTTT
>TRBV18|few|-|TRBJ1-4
CASSAPGVGEKLFF
TGTGCCAGCTCAGCCCCCGGTGTTGGCGAAAAACTGTTTTTT
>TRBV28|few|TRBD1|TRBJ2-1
CAYKKALWTGLQFF
TGTGCCTATAAGAAAGCCCTCTGGACAGGATTGCAGTTCTTC
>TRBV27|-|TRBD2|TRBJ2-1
CASSLGATSVGAQFF
TGTGCCAGCAGTTTAGGGGCTACTAGCGTTGGAGCGCAGTTCTTC
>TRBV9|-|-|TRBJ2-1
CASSVRSGSRYNEQFF
TGTGCCAGCAGCGTAAGGTCCGGGAGTAGGTACAATGAGCAGTTCTTC
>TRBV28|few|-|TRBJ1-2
CASSLGRNHYGYTF
TGTGCCAGCAGTTTAGGCAGAAACCACTATGGCTACACCTTC
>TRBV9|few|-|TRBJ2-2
CASSVVAANTGELFF
TGTGCCAGCAGCGTGGTGGCCGCGAACACCGGGGAGCTGTTTTTT
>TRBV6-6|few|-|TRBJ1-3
CASSLFSGNTIYF
TGTGCCAGCAGTCTTTTCTCTGGAAACACCATATATTTT
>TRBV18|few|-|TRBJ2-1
CASSGVNEQFF
TGTGCCAGCTCCGGGGTGAATGAGCAGTTCTTC
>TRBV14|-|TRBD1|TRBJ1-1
CASSRRGLPEAFF
TGTGCCAGCAGCCGCAGGGGGCTTCCTGAAGCTTTCTTT
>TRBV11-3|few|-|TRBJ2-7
CASSASNPYEQYF
TGTGCCAGCAGCGCCTCAAATCCCTACGAGCAGTACTTC